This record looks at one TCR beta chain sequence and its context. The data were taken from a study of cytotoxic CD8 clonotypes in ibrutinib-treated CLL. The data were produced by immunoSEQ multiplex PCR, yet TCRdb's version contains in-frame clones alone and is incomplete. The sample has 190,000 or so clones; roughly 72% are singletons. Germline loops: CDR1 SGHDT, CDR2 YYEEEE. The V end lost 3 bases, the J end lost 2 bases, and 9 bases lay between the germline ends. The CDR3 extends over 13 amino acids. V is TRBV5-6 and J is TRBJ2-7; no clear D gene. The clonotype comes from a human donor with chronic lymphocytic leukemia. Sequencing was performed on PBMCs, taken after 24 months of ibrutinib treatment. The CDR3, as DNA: TGTGCCAGCAGCTCGCAGTCGACCTACGAGCAGTACTTC. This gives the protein CASSSQSTYEQYF. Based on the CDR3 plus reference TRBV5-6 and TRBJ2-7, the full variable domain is DAGVTQSPTHLIKTRGQQVTLRCSPKSGHDTVSWYQQALGQGPQFIFQYYEEEERQRGNFPDRFSGHQFPNYSSELNVNALLLGDSALYLCASSSQSTYEQYFGPGTRLTVT.